These 22 T cell receptor beta chains came from one sample sequenced in a study of identical twins. TCRdb reprocessed the 5' RACE reads via MiXCR and lists one record per CDR3 protein. The repertoire holds hundreds of thousands of distinct CDR3 sequences, with approximately 7.3% as singletons. These records were also assigned to another study, of yellow fever vaccine responses in identical twins.

Sample: CD8+ T cells sorted from blood. Every receptor here comes from a young woman in good health.

Many counts were recorded for this clonotype. The V call is TRBV29-1, the J call TRBJ2-1; D gene unclear. Germline CDR1 SQVTM, CDR2 ANQGSEA. CDR3 length equals 14 residues. V dropped 7 bases and J dropped 0 bases, with 13 bases sitting between them. The CDR3 sequence is CSGVDPDSYNEQFF. DNA of the CDR3: TGCAGCGGGGTGGACCCGGACTCCTACAATGAGCAGTTCTTC.

This clonotype was recorded at least ten times. The V and J genes are TRBV24-1 and TRBJ2-1, with a tentative D call TRBD2 (6 bases). V lost 7 bases and J 4 bases, leaving 10 bases between the germline ends. Germline assignment: CDR1 KGHDR and CDR2 SFDVKD. CDR3 length: 13 amino acids. CDR3 DNA sequence: TGTGCCACCAGAGCCGGGACTTACAATGAGCAGTTCTTC. Translated, it gives CATRAGTYNEQFF.

Only a few counts were recorded for this clonotype. J is TRBJ2-1 and V is TRBV20-1; TRBD2 matches 8 bases. From germline, CDR1 is DFQATT and CDR2 SNEGSKA (reference sequence). CDR3 length: 16 amino acids. Trimming cost V 0 bases and J 3 bases; bases outside gene matches: 7. CDR3 in amino acids: CSARDRASGHYNEQFF. The CDR3 nucleotides read TGCAGTGCTAGAGATAGGGCTAGCGGGCACTACAATGAGCAGTTCTTC.

In its sample, this clonotype was seen many times. This chain connects TRBV7-9 to TRBJ2-1; TRBD1 agrees at 10 bases. V shed 5 bases, J shed 10 bases, and the junction held 11 bases outside the gene matches. Germline V lookup: CDR1 SEHNR, CDR2 FQNEAQ (reference sequence). The CDR3 has 15 residues. CDR3 DNA sequence: TGTGCCAGCAGCCCGACTGTCGGGACAGGGGACGAGCAGTTCTTC. Protein product: CASSPTVGTGDEQFF.

In its sample, this clonotype was seen a few times. The V call is TRBV29-1, the J call TRBJ2-1; perhaps TRBD1 as D (5 bases). V lost 6 bases to trimming and J lost 4 bases, with 19 bases between them. Germline lookup yields CDR1 SQVTM and CDR2 ANQGSEA. The CDR3 covers 15 residues. The CDR3 DNA is TGCAGCGTGACGGATGTTGGGGCCGGGTACAATGAGCAGTTCTTC. This codes for CSVTDVGAGYNEQFF.

This clonotype has just a few counts. This chain uses TRBV12-5 with TRBJ2-7; a weak D match, TRBD1 (7 bases). The CDR3 has 14 residues. Germline V CDR1 and CDR2: LGHNT, FRNRAP. The V gene lost 1 base and the J gene lost 2 bases, with 9 bases spanning the gap. CDR3 sequence: CASGLGGTAYEQYF. The CDR3 region has the DNA TGTGCTAGTGGTTTGGGCGGGACAGCCTACGAGCAGTACTTC.

This clonotype has a count of ten or more. The chain uses TRBV12-5 and TRBJ2-2; 7 nucleotides agree with TRBD2. The V and J ends lost 1 base and 9 bases, in that order; junction bases with no gene match: 8. Germline CDR1 and CDR2: LGHNT and FRNRAP. This CDR3 comprises 15 residues. The CDR3 protein is CASGLASREGRELFF. CDR3 sequence (DNA): TGTGCTAGTGGTTTGGCCTCGAGGGAGGGCCGGGAGCTGTTTTTT.

This clonotype appeared a few times. This sequence joins TRBV20-1 and TRBJ1-1; D possibly corresponds to TRBD1 (6 bases). Germline lookup yields CDR1 DFQATT and CDR2 SNEGSKA (reference sequence). The CDR3 runs to 12 residues. For the CDR3, the DNA is TGCAGCGCCTGGACAGAGCCCCCTGAAGCTTTCTTT. Amino acid sequence: CSAWTEPPEAFF.

This clonotype occurred a few times. The chain uses TRBV28 and TRBJ2-1, with a tentative D call TRBD2 (5 bases). CDR3 size: 16 residues. V gave up 3 bases and J gave up 0 bases, with 12 bases separating them. Germline loops: CDR1 MDHEN, CDR2 SYDVKM. The CDR3 DNA follows: TGTGCCAGCAGTTTTGCTACTAGGAGCTCCTACAATGAGCAGTTCTTC. As protein: CASSFATRSSYNEQFF.

The chain links TRBV5-1 to TRBJ2-5, with D unresolved. Germline V gives CDR1 SGHRS, CDR2 YFSETQ. The CDR3 runs to 13 residues. Trimming took off 2 bases at V and 1 base at J, with 6 bases between the two ends. Written as DNA, the CDR3 is TGCGCCAGCAGCTTTGCTAGCCAAGAGACCCAGTACTTC. Its protein is CASSFASQETQYF.

This clonotype was picked up a small number of times. J is TRBJ2-2 and V is TRBV13; 9 bases match TRBD1. V dropped 5 bases and J dropped 5; count of bases not matched to a gene: 6. CDR3 size: 15 residues. The germline V gene has CDR1 PRHDT and CDR2 FYEKMQ (reference sequence). Here the CDR3 DNA reads TGTGCCAGCAGCGAACAGGGGGCAAGAACCGGGGAGCTGTTTTTT. This codes for CASSEQGARTGELFF.

This clonotype was found a few times. The V and J genes are TRBV15 and TRBJ2-3; D is possibly TRBD1 or TRBD2 (5 bases each). V shed 5 bases and J shed 3 bases, with 12 bases lying between them. CDR1 and CDR2 from the germline V gene are LNHNV and YYDKDF (reference sequence). The CDR3 contains 14 residues. CDR3 nucleotides: TGTGCCACCAGCCCGTTCGGGGCAACAGATACGCAGTATTTT. Translating gives CATSPFGATDTQYF. Based on the CDR3 plus reference TRBV15 and TRBJ2-3, the full variable domain is DAMVIQNPRYQVTQFGKPVTLSCSQTLNHNVMYWYQQKSSQAPKLLFHYYDKDFNNEADTPDNFQSRRPNTSFCFLDIRSPGLGDTAMYLCATSPFGATDTQYFGPGTRLTVL.

This clonotype was counted at least ten times. The rearrangement uses TRBV12-3 or TRBV12-4 and TRBJ2-5; tentative D call: TRBD1 (6 bases). Trimming took off 6 bases at V and 5 bases at J, with 16 bases between the two ends. CDR3 length: 14 residues. CDR3 nucleotide sequence: TGTGCCAGCAGGAACACAGGGTTTTCCGAGACCCAGTACTTC. This codes for CASRNTGFSETQYF.

This rearrangement joins TRBV7-9 to TRBJ1-5; TRBD1 agrees at 8 bases. Unmatched junction bases numbered 7, after V lost 4 bases and J lost 5 bases. The CDR3 is 15 residues long. Germline V gives CDR1 SEHNR, CDR2 FQNEAQ (reference sequence). CDR3 in DNA: TGTGCCAGCAGCTCCGGACAGGGAGGCGATCAGCCCCAGCATTTT. Its protein is CASSSGQGGDQPQHF.

V and J are TRBV7-2 and TRBJ2-1; no definite D call. V was cut by 8 bases and J by 4 bases, with 12 bases left in between. This CDR3 contains 13 residues. Germline V gene data show CDR1 as SGHTA and CDR2 as FQGNSA. CDR3 coding DNA: TGTGCCAGCGGCCCCGAGTTATACAATGAGCAGTTCTTC. Translating it yields CASGPELYNEQFF.

This clonotype was recorded at least ten times. This chain uses TRBV12-3 or TRBV12-4 with TRBJ2-5; TRBD2 is a possible D gene (7 bases). CDR3 length: 16 residues. V was cut by 3 bases and J by 1 base, with 15 bases left in between. CDR3 region: CASSLAGAVAQETQYF. DNA for the CDR3: TGTGCCAGCAGTTTGGCGGGGGCTGTGGCCCAAGAGACCCAGTACTTC.

This clonotype occurred many times. The chain couples TRBV29-1 to TRBJ2-1; 14 nucleotides align to TRBD2. The CDR3 has 18 residues. V shed 1 base, J shed 0 bases, and the junction held 5 bases outside the gene matches. CDR1 and CDR2 from the germline V gene are SQVTM and ANQGSEA. Here the CDR3 reads CSVEGLAGGPRSYNEQFF. The CDR3 DNA is TGCAGCGTTGAAGGACTAGCGGGGGGGCCTCGCTCCTACAATGAGCAGTTCTTC.

The chain carries TRBV13 and TRBJ2-7; 8 nucleotides line up with TRBD1. Trimming took 2 bases from V and 5 from J; bases not matched to a gene: 8. The CDR3 sequence is 15 residues long. From germline, CDR1 is PRHDT and CDR2 FYEKMQ (reference sequence). Written as DNA, the CDR3 is TGTGCCAGCAGCTTAAGAGGACAGGGTCGCGACGAGCAGTACTTC. It specifies CASSLRGQGRDEQYF.

This clonotype has just a few counts. This sequence joins TRBV6-1 and TRBJ1-4, with 8 bases that match TRBD1. The J segment lost 8 bases and the V segment lost 7 bases, leaving 12 bases of the junction unmatched. Looked up from germline, CDR1 is MNHNS and CDR2 is SASEGT. The CDR3 loop spans 15 amino acids. DNA of the CDR3: TGTGCCAGCACTAACCGACAGGGGAGTGTCGAAAAACTGTTTTTT. Translating it yields CASTNRQGSVEKLFF.

This chain uses TRBV20-1 with TRBJ2-1; D might be TRBD2 (5 bases). This CDR3 spans 16 amino acids. CDR1 and CDR2 (germline): DFQATT, SNEGSKA (reference sequence). The V gene lost 0 bases and the J gene lost 2 bases, with 14 bases spanning the gap. The CDR3 bases are TGCAGTGCTAGAGATCTGGGAAGGACTCCCTACAATGAGCAGTTCTTC. Amino acid sequence: CSARDLGRTPYNEQFF.

In its sample, this clonotype was seen many times. The chain employs TRBV4-1 and TRBJ2-7; the match to TRBD2 covers 12 bases. CDR1 is MGHRA and CDR2 is YSYEKL in the germline V gene. CDR3 length: 16 residues. The V segment lost 1 base and the J segment 2 bases; nucleotides outside the gene matches: 3. CDR3 loop: CASSQVLAGGAYEQYF. CDR3 bases: TGCGCCAGCAGCCAAGTACTAGCGGGAGGCGCCTACGAGCAGTACTTC.

Only a few counts were recorded for this clonotype. The chain combines TRBV19 with TRBJ2-7, with 9 bases matching TRBD1. Germline lookup yields CDR1 LNHDA and CDR2 SQIVND (reference sequence). The junction had 0 bases not matched to a gene; V was cut back by 3 bases and J by 3 bases. The CDR3 has 13 residues. This CDR3 reads CASSMGQGYEQYF. CDR3 nucleotides: TGTGCCAGTAGTATGGGACAGGGCTACGAGCAGTACTTC.